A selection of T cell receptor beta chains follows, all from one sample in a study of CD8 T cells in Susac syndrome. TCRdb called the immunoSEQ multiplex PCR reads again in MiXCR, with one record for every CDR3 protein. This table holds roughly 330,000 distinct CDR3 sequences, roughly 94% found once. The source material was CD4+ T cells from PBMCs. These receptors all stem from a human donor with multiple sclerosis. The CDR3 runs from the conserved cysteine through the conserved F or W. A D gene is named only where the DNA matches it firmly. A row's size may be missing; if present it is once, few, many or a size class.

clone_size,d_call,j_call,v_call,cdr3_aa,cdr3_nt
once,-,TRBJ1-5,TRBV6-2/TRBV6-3,CAGSTSNQPQHF,TGTGCCGGCAGTACTAGCAATCAGCCCCAGCATTTT
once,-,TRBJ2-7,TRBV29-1,CSVEEERPPYEQYF,TGCAGCGTTGAAGAGGAACGACCTCCCTACGAGCAGTACTTC
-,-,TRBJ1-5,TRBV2,CASSVGPGVYNQPQHF,TGTGCCAGCAGTGTGGGCCCAGGTGTCTACAATCAGCCCCAGCATTTT
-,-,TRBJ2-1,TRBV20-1,CSARGSGTEAYNEQFF,TGCAGTGCTAGGGGAAGTGGAACGGAGGCCTACAATGAGCAGTTCTTC
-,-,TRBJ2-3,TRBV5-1,CASSFNADTQYF,TGCGCCAGCAGCTTTAACGCAGATACGCAGTATTTT
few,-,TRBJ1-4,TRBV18,CASSPSATNEKLFF,TGTGCCAGCTCACCCTCTGCAACTAATGAAAAACTGTTTTTT
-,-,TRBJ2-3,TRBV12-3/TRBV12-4,CASSLVGTVGDTQYF,TGTGCCAGCAGTTTAGTGGGCACGGTGGGAGATACGCAGTATTTT
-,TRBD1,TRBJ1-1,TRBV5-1,CASSPGQASLNTEAFF,TGCGCCAGCAGCCCGGGACAGGCATCACTGAACACTGAAGCTTTCTTT
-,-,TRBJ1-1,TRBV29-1,CSGGYNTEAFF,TGCAGCGGGGGATATAACACTGAAGCTTTCTTT
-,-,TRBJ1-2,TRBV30,CAWSVQGHYGYTF,TGTGCCTGGAGTGTGCAGGGCCACTATGGCTACACCTTC
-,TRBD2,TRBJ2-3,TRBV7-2,CASSLAGLAGRRDTQYF,TGTGCCAGCAGCTTAGCAGGGCTAGCGGGCCGGAGAGATACGCAGTATTTT
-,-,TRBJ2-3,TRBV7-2,CASSSRTASTQYF,TGTGCCAGCAGCAGCCGGACCGCGTCCACGCAGTATTTT
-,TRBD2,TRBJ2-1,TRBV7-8,CASSLVGTSRPAEQFF,TGTGCCAGCAGCTTAGTGGGGACTAGCCGACCTGCTGAGCAGTTCTTC
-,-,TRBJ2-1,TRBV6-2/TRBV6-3,CASSLTSLNEQFF,TGTGCCAGCAGTTTGACTAGTCTGAATGAGCAGTTCTTC
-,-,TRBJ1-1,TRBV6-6,CASSFSPGAGTEAFF,TGTGCCAGCAGCTTCTCTCCGGGGGCGGGCACTGAAGCTTTCTTT